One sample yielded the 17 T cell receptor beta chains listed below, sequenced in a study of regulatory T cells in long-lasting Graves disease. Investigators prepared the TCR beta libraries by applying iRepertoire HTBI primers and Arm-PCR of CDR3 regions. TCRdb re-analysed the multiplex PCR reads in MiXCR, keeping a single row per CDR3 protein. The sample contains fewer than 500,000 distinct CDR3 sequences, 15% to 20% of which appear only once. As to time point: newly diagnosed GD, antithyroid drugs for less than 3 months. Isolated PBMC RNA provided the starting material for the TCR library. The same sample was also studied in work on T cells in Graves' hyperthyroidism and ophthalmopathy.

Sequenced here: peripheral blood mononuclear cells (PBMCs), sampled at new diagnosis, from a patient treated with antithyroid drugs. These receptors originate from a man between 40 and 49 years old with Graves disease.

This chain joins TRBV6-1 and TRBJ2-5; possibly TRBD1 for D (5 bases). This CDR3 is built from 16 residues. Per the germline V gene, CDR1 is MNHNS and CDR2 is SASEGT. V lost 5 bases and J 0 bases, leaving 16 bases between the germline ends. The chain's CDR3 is CASSMRQTKYQETQYF. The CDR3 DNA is TGTGCCAGCAGTATGCGACAGACGAAGTACCAAGAGACCCAGTACTTC.

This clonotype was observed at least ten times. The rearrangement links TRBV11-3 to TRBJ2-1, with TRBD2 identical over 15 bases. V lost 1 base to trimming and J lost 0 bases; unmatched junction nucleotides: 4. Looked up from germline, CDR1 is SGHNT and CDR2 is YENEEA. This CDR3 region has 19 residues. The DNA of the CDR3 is TGTGCCAGCAGCTTAGCCGGGACTAGCGGGAGGAGCTCCTACAATGAGCAGTTCTTC. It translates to CASSLAGTSGRSSYNEQFF.

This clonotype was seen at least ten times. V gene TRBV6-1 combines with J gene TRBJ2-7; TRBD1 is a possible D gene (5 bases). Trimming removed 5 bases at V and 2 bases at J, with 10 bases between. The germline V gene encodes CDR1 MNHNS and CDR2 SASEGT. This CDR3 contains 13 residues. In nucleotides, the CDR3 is TGTGCCAGCAGTCAAGACAGTACCTACGAGCAGTACTTC. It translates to CASSQDSTYEQYF.

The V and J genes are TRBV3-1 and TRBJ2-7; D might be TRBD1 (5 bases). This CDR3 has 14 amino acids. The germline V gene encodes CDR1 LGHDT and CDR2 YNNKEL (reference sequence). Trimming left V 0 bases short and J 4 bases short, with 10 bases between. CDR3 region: CASSQDGALYEQYF. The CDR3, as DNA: TGTGCCAGCAGCCAAGATGGGGCACTTTACGAGCAGTACTTC.

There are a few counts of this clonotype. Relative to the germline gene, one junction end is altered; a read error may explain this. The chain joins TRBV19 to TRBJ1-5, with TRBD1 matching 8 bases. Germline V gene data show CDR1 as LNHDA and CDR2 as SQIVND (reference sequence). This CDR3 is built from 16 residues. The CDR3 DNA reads TGTGCCAGCAGTATACGGACAGGGACGAGCAATCAGCCCCAGCATTTT. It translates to CASSIRTGTSNQPQHF.

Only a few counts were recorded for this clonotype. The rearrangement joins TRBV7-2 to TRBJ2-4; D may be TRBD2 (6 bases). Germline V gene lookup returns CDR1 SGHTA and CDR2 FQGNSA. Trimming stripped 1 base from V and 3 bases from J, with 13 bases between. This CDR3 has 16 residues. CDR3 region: CASSLGSGEDKNIQYF. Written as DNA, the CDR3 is TGTGCCAGCAGCTTAGGTTCGGGAGAAGACAAAAACATTCAGTACTTC.

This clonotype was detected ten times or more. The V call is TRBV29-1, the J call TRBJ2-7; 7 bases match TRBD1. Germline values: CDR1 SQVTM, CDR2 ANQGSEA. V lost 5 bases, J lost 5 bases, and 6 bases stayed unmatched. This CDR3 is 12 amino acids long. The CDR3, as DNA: TGCAGCGTTTTCCGGACAGGTCACGAGCAGTACTTC. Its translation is CSVFRTGHEQYF.

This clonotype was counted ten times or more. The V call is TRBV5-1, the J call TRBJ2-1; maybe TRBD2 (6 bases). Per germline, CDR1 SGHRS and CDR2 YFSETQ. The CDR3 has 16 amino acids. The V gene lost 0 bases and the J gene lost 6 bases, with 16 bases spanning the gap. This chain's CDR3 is CASSLGSGGTGNEQFF. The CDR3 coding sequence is TGCGCCAGCAGCTTGGGTTCAGGAGGGACCGGCAATGAGCAGTTCTTC.

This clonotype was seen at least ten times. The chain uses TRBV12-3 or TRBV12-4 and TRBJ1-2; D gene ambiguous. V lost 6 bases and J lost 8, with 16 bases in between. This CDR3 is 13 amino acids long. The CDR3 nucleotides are TGTGCCAGCAGACCCGACGGGGTTGGAGGCTACACCTTC. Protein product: CASRPDGVGGYTF.

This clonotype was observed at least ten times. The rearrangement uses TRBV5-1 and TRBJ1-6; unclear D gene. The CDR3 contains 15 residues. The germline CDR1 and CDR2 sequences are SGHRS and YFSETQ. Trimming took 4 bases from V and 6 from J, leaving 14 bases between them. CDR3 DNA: TGCGCCAGCAGCCGAACTGCGGTCAGTAATTCACCCCTCCACTTT. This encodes CASSRTAVSNSPLHF.

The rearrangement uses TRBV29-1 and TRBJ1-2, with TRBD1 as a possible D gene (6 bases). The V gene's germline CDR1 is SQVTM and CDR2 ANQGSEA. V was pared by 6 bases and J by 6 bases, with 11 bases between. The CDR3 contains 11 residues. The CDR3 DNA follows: TGCAGCGTGGGGGCCTCGGATGGCTACACCTTC. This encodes CSVGASDGYTF.

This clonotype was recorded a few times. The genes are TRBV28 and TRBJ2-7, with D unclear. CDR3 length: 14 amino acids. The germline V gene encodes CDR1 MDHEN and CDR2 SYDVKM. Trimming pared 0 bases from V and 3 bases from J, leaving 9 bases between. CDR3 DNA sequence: TGTGCCAGCAGTTTATGGGCAGAATACTACGAGCAGTACTTC. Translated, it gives CASSLWAEYYEQYF.

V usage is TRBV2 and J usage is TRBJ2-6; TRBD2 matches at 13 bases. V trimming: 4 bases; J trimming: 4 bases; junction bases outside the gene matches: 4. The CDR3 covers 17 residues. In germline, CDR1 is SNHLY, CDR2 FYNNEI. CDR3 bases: TGTGCCAGCAGTGGGACTAGCGGGAGATCCGGGGCCAACGTCCTGACTTTC. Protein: CASSGTSGRSGANVLTF.

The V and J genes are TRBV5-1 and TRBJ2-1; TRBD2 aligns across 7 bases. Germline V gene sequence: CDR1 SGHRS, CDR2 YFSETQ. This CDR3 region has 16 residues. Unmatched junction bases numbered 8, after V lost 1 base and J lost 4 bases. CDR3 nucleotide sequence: TGCGCCAGCAGCTTGTTCGTAGCGGGCGATTACAATGAGCAGTTCTTC. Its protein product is CASSLFVAGDYNEQFF.

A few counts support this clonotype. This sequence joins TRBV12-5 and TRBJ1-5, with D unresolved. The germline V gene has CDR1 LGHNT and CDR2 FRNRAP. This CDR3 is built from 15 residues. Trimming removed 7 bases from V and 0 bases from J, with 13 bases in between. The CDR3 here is CASVAGTYSNQPQHF. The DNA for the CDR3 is TGTGCTAGTGTTGCGGGAACTTATAGCAATCAGCCCCAGCATTTT.

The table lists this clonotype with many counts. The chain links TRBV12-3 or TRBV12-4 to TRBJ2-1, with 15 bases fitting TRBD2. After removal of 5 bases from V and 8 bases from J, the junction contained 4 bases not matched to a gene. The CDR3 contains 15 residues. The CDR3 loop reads CASSPGTSGRYEQFF. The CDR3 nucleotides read TGTGCCAGCAGTCCCGGGACTAGCGGGAGGTATGAGCAGTTCTTC.

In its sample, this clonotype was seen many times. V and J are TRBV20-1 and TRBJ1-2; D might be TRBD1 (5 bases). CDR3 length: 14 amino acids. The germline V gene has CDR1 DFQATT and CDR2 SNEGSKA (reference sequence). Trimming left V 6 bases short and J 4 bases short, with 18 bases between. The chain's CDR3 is CSATSPGTGYGYTF. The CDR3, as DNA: TGCAGTGCGACCTCCCCCGGGACGGGCTATGGCTACACCTTC.